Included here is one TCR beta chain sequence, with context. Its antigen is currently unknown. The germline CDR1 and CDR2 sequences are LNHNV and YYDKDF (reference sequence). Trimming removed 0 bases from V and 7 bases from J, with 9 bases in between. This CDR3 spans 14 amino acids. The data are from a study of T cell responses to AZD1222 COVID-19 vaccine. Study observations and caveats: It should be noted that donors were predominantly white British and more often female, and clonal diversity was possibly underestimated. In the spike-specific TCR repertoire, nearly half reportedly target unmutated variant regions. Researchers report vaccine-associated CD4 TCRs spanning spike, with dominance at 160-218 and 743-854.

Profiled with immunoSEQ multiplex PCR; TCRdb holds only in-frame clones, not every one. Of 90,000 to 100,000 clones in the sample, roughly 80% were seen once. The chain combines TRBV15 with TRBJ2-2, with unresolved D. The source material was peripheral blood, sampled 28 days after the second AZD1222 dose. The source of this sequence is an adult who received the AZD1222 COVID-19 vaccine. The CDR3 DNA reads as TGTGCCACCAGCAGAGAGGCCGAGAACGGGGAGCTGTTTTTT. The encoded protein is CATSREAENGELFF.